The 23 T cell receptor beta chains below come from one sample, sequenced in a study of STAT5B mutations in CD4+ large granular lymphocyte leukemia (dated by TCRdb to about 2022). The method was the immunoSEQ multiplex PCR assay. Entries here come from immuneACCESS through TCRdb and include only in-frame sequences with V and J called. Some clones fail to appear in such tables; in the studies checked, an unresolved V gene covers under half of the shortfall, and the cause of the remainder is unknown. The sample table contains roughly 32,000 clones; only one count was recorded for around three quarters of them. The ten biggest clones cover 1.5% to 2.5% of the sample. Sequenced input: CD4+ T cells from blood buffy coats. All receptors come from a human donor in good health.

V gene TRBV2 combines with J gene TRBJ2-1; D could derive from TRBD1 or TRBD2 (6 bases each). The CDR3 covers 16 residues. Trimming left V 6 bases short and J 4 bases short, with 19 bases between. The germline gives CDR1 SNHLY, CDR2 FYNNEI. CDR3 sequence: CASRIPLGGGYNEQFF. The CDR3 nucleotides read TGTGCCAGCAGGATCCCCCTCGGGGGCGGATACAATGAGCAGTTCTTC.

This clone was counted a single time. This CDR3 is CASSLALLSSGNTIYF. CDR3 nucleotide sequence: TGTGCCAGCAGCTTAGCGCTGCTATCCTCTGGAAACACCATATATTTT. This rearrangement joins TRBV7-2 to TRBJ1-3; no clear D gene. CDR3 length: 16 residues. V shed 0 bases and J shed 0 bases, with 9 bases lying between them. Germline assignment: CDR1 SGHTA and CDR2 FQGNSA.

V is TRBV5-6 and J is TRBJ2-1; TRBD2 matches at 10 bases. V gave up 4 bases and J gave up 5 bases; unmatched junction bases: 9. Germline CDR1 is SGHDT and CDR2 is YYEEEE. The CDR3 is 16 residues long. The CDR3, as DNA: TGTGCCAGCAGCCCCGGGCTAGCGGGGGATAACAATGAGCAGTTCTTC. Its protein is CASSPGLAGDNNEQFF.

This clone was counted a few times. This chain links TRBV29-1 with TRBJ1-5; TRBD1 matches at 7 bases. This CDR3 contains 13 residues. The V gene's germline CDR1 is SQVTM and CDR2 ANQGSEA. The V and J ends lost 5 bases and 7 bases, in that order; junction bases with no gene match: 8. CDR3 sequence (DNA): TGCAGCGTTAGACAGGGCCTTGACCAGCCCCAGCATTTT. Protein sequence: CSVRQGLDQPQHF.

The genes are TRBV2 and TRBJ1-5, with 7 bases aligning to TRBD1. V lost 5 bases to trimming and J lost 5 bases; unmatched junction nucleotides: 9. CDR3 size: 15 residues. The germline CDR1 and CDR2 sequences are SNHLY and FYNNEI. This chain's CDR3 is CASSLDRVKDQPQHF. Here the CDR3 DNA reads TGTGCCAGCAGTCTCGACAGGGTTAAGGATCAGCCCCAGCATTTT.

The rearrangement uses TRBV13 and TRBJ2-3; D call uncertain. V was shortened by 1 base and J by 6 bases, with 11 bases between the two germline ends. Germline values: CDR1 PRHDT, CDR2 FYEKMQ (reference sequence). CDR3 length equals 14 residues. This chain's CDR3 is CASSLVVSPDTQYF. The CDR3 coding sequence is TGTGCCAGCAGCTTAGTCGTTAGCCCGGATACGCAGTATTTT.

The gene calls are TRBV7-8 and TRBJ2-1; D gene unclear. The V gene lost 0 bases and the J gene lost 8 bases, with 14 bases spanning the gap. CDR1 and CDR2 from the germline V gene are SGHVS and FQNEAQ. This CDR3 has 15 amino acids. CDR3 protein: CASSLAVRVGDEQFF. In DNA form, the CDR3 reads TGTGCCAGCAGCTTAGCGGTAAGGGTTGGAGATGAGCAGTTCTTC. The complete variable domain, with remaining parts taken from reference TRBV7-8 and TRBJ2-1, reads GAGVSQSPRYKVAKRGQDVALRCDPISGHVSLFWYQQALGQGPEFLTYFQNEAQLDKSGLPSDRFFAERPEGSVSTLKIQRTQQEDSAVYLCASSLAVRVGDEQFFGPGTRLTVL.

The chain combines TRBV19 with TRBJ2-1, with 8 nucleotides matching TRBD2. V dropped 8 bases and J dropped 2; count of bases not matched to a gene: 8. CDR1 is LNHDA, CDR2 SQIVND, per germline (reference sequence). The CDR3 is made up of 15 amino acids. Here the CDR3 reads CASPPQRGTYNEQFF. DNA for the CDR3: TGTGCCAGTCCACCCCAGCGGGGGACCTACAATGAGCAGTTCTTC.

The chain is built from TRBV7-9 and TRBJ2-5; 11 bases map to TRBD2. The CDR3 has 15 amino acids. In germline, CDR1 is SEHNR, CDR2 FQNEAQ (reference sequence). J was trimmed by 5 bases and V by 5 bases; bases with no gene match: 7. CDR3 residues: CASSSTSGGGETQYF. The DNA of the CDR3 is TGTGCCAGCAGCAGCACTAGCGGGGGTGGGGAGACCCAGTACTTC.

The chain recombines TRBV6-1 with TRBJ1-2, with D perhaps matching TRBD1 (5 bases). V lost 1 base and J 7 bases, leaving 16 bases between the germline ends. CDR3 size: 15 residues. Looked up from germline, CDR1 is MNHNS and CDR2 is SASEGT. The chain's CDR3 is CASSEGQGGVRGYTF. The CDR3 nucleotides read TGTGCCAGCAGTGAAGGGCAGGGAGGTGTACGTGGCTACACCTTC.

J is TRBJ2-2 and V is TRBV29-1; D possibly corresponds to TRBD1 (6 bases). The ends were cut back, 3 bases at V and 5 bases at J, with 16 bases in the middle. The germline gives CDR1 SQVTM, CDR2 ANQGSEA. CDR3 length: 15 residues. The CDR3 sequence is CSVDGGRVGTGELFF. CDR3 sequence (DNA): TGCAGCGTTGATGGGGGCAGGGTGGGAACCGGGGAGCTGTTTTTT.

The V call is TRBV18, the J call TRBJ1-2; 8 bases agree with TRBD1. Trimming cost V 1 base and J 8 bases; bases outside gene matches: 6. This CDR3 comprises 14 residues. Germline CDR1 is KGHSH and CDR2 is LQKENI. CDR3: CASSPLGTGGGYTF. For the CDR3, the DNA is TGTGCCAGCTCACCACTCGGGACAGGTGGCGGCTACACCTTC.

In this sample, this clone turned up once. The genes are TRBV7-6 and TRBJ2-5, with D possibly TRBD1 on 6 matching bases. From germline, CDR1 is SGHVS and CDR2 FNYEAQ. Trimming took off 5 bases at V and 5 bases at J, with 15 bases between the two ends. This CDR3 spans 14 amino acids. The CDR3 DNA sequence: TGTGCCAGCAGCGACCGTAGGGGGACGGAGACCCAGTACTTC. Its protein product is CASSDRRGTETQYF.

The rearrangement joins TRBV29-1 to TRBJ2-3, with D perhaps matching TRBD2 (7 bases). The germline CDR1 and CDR2 sequences are SQVTM and ANQGSEA. V lost 7 bases and J lost 6, with 20 bases in between. The CDR3 runs to 14 residues. The CDR3 region has the DNA TGCAGCGGGGGAACAGGGTCCGGGAGGGATACGCAGTATTTT. Protein product: CSGGTGSGRDTQYF.

The V gene is TRBV6-5, the J gene TRBJ1-2, with 7 bases that match TRBD1. Trimming cost V 5 bases and J 8 bases; bases outside gene matches: 11. In germline, CDR1 is MNHEY, CDR2 SVGAGI. The CDR3 runs 14 residues. This chain's CDR3 is CASSPPTGMGGYTF. CDR3 bases: TGTGCCAGCAGTCCCCCGACAGGGATGGGAGGCTACACCTTC.

The chain carries TRBV10-3 and TRBJ1-1, with 8 nucleotides matching TRBD1. J lost 4 bases, V lost 5 bases, and 9 bases had no gene match. This CDR3 region has 15 residues. Germline assignment: CDR1 ENHRY and CDR2 SYGVKD. CDR3 amino acids: CAISRTQGVGTEAFF. For the CDR3, the DNA is TGTGCCATCAGTAGAACACAGGGGGTCGGCACTGAAGCTTTCTTT.

The V and J genes are TRBV18 and TRBJ2-6, with unresolved D. The CDR3 covers 15 residues. V lost 2 bases and J lost 1, with 6 bases in between. CDR1 and CDR2 from the germline V gene are KGHSH and LQKENI. CDR3 region: CASSPSGSGANVLTF. The CDR3 DNA sequence: TGTGCCAGCTCACCATCCGGTTCTGGGGCCAACGTCCTGACTTTC.

V gene TRBV6-6 combines with J gene TRBJ2-7; D is perhaps TRBD1 or TRBD2 (5 bases each). Looked up from germline, CDR1 is MNHNY and CDR2 is SVGAGI (reference sequence). The ends were cut back, 2 bases at V and 2 bases at J, with 13 bases in the middle. The CDR3 covers 15 residues. The CDR3 DNA sequence: TGTGCCAGCAGTTACATAGGTGGGGGAACCTACGAGCAGTACTTC. This gives the protein CASSYIGGGTYEQYF.

The chain couples TRBV5-4 to TRBJ2-3, with D uncertain. CDR1 and CDR2 from the germline V gene are SGHNT and YYREEE (reference sequence). V dropped 0 bases and J dropped 4 bases, with 12 bases sitting between them. CDR3 length equals 15 residues. CDR3 nucleotides: TGTGCCAGCAGCTTGGGGCCCAAAGAGGCAGATACGCAGTATTTT. Translated: CASSLGPKEADTQYF.

The J gene is TRBJ1-2, the V gene TRBV5-1, with 12 bases that match TRBD1. Germline CDR1 and CDR2: SGHRS and YFSETQ. Trimming cost V 3 bases and J 7 bases; bases outside gene matches: 10. This CDR3 comprises 16 residues. The CDR3 reads CASSSNRDRGRGGYTF. CDR3 in DNA: TGCGCCAGCAGCTCCAACCGGGACAGGGGGCGAGGTGGCTACACCTTC.

The chain joins TRBV9 to TRBJ1-6, with D uncertain. V shed 3 bases and J shed 7 bases, with 5 bases lying between them. The CDR3 totals 12 residues. Germline values: CDR1 SGDLS, CDR2 YYNGEE. The CDR3 sequence: CASSAINSPLHF. In DNA, the CDR3 is TGTGCCAGCAGCGCGATCAATTCACCCCTCCACTTT. Using reference TRBV9 and TRBJ1-6 for the parts outside the CDR3, the full variable domain is DSGVTQTPKHLITATGQRVTLRCSPRSGDLSVYWYQQSLDQGLQFLIQYYNGEERAKGNILERFSAQQFPDLHSELNLSSLELGDSALYFCASSAINSPLHFGNGTRLTVT.

This clone has just one count. The J gene is TRBJ2-2, the V gene TRBV7-2; the D gene is possibly TRBD2 (5 bases). The CDR3 sequence is 18 residues long. V was trimmed by 1 base and J by 1 base, leaving 16 bases between them. Germline values: CDR1 SGHTA, CDR2 FQGNSA. The CDR3 spells CASSLVRLARGNTGELFF. The CDR3 nucleotides read TGTGCCAGCAGCTTAGTGCGGCTAGCCCGGGGGAACACCGGGGAGCTGTTTTTT. Variable domain in full (rest from reference TRBV7-2 and TRBJ2-2): GAGVSQSPSNKVTEKGKDVELRCDPISGHTALYWYRQSLGQGLEFLIYFQGNSAPDKSGLPSDRFSAERTGGSVSTLTIQRTQQEDSAVYLCASSLVRLARGNTGELFFGEGSRLTVL.

This chain joins TRBV5-1 and TRBJ2-7, with 7 bases identical to TRBD1. The length of the CDR3 is 16 residues. Germline lookup yields CDR1 SGHRS and CDR2 YFSETQ. V shed 4 bases, J shed 2 bases, and the junction held 12 bases outside the gene matches. DNA of the CDR3: TGCGCCAGCAGCCCCCTCCGGACAGGTGAACCCTACGAGCAGTACTTC. Translated: CASSPLRTGEPYEQYF. The variable domain in full, with the rest retrieved from reference TRBV5-1 and TRBJ2-7, is KAGVTQTPRYLIKTRGQQVTLSCSPISGHRSVSWYQQTPGQGLQFLFEYFSETQRNKGNFPGRFSGRQFSNSRSEMNVSTLELGDSALYLCASSPLRTGEPYEQYFGPGTRLTVT.